A selection of T cell receptor beta chains follows, all from one sample in a study of Ad26.COV2.S vaccination and SARS-CoV-2 variants. Some clones are missing from TCRdb's copy, which holds only in-frame ones; the method was immunoSEQ multiplex PCR. The sample contains 410,000 or so clones, about nine tenths of which appear only once. Material: peripheral blood, obtained in a trial of Ad26.COV2.S vaccine versus placebo. Receptor source: a person aged 18-60 years who received the Ad26.COV2.S COVID-19 vaccine or a placebo. Each CDR3 is given without its conserved first and last residue.

v_gene: TRBV7-6
j_gene: TRBJ2-1
CDR3aa: ASSLGGTTSSYNEQF

v_gene: TRBV2
j_gene: TRBJ2-7
CDR3aa: ASSALGTGSYEQY

v_gene: TRBV5-6
j_gene: TRBJ2-2
CDR3aa: ASIPGAGAAGELF

v_gene: TRBV2
j_gene: TRBJ1-6
CDR3aa: ASNSPLNNSPLH

v_gene: TRBV5-6
j_gene: TRBJ2-2
CDR3aa: ASSLEGRGKLF

v_gene: TRBV6-6
j_gene: TRBJ2-5
CDR3aa: ASSLIPGQGDQETQY

v_gene: TRBV19
j_gene: TRBJ2-2
CDR3aa: ATIAQWSGGELF

v_gene: TRBV27
j_gene: TRBJ1-2
CDR3aa: ASKGQANYGYT

v_gene: TRBV15
j_gene: TRBJ2-5
CDR3aa: ATSGTHEETQY

v_gene: TRBV10-2
j_gene: TRBJ2-7
CDR3aa: ASRDVLRDEQY

v_gene: TRBV7-9
j_gene: TRBJ2-4
CDR3aa: ASSLAYISRYSPENIQY

v_gene: TRBV27
j_gene: TRBJ2-5
CDR3aa: ASSLFGQGQETQY

v_gene: TRBV18
j_gene: TRBJ1-4
CDR3aa: ASSTGFGEKLF

v_gene: TRBV29-1
j_gene: TRBJ2-1
CDR3aa: SVESRGSHNEQF

v_gene: TRBV9
j_gene: TRBJ2-3
CDR3aa: ASSVVSDTQY

v_gene: TRBV13
j_gene: TRBJ2-5
CDR3aa: ASSTQETQY

v_gene: TRBV11-2
j_gene: TRBJ1-1
CDR3aa: ASSYGPEAF

v_gene: TRBV27
j_gene: TRBJ1-5
CDR3aa: ASSLSSGVSNQPQH

v_gene: TRBV2
j_gene: TRBJ2-7
CDR3aa: ASMGDPALEFSHEQY

v_gene: TRBV19
j_gene: TRBJ1-2
CDR3aa: ASSPLIGQGISYGYT

v_gene: TRBV18
j_gene: TRBJ2-1
CDR3aa: ASSPRRFSNNEQF

v_gene: TRBV5-4
j_gene: TRBJ2-3
CDR3aa: ASSFPPWGAGDTQY

v_gene: TRBV6-6
j_gene: TRBJ1-5
CDR3aa: ASRGQGRNQPQH

v_gene: TRBV5-6
j_gene: TRBJ1-5
CDR3aa: ASSHGDRLNQPQH

v_gene: TRBV13
j_gene: TRBJ1-4
CDR3aa: ASSSQGIGNEKLF

v_gene: TRBV19
j_gene: TRBJ1-1
CDR3aa: ASSTTTGTAEAF

v_gene: TRBV10-3
j_gene: TRBJ1-3
CDR3aa: AISEIPAGTGGNTIY

v_gene: TRBV19
j_gene: TRBJ1-1
CDR3aa: ASSDRNTEAF

v_gene: TRBV29-1
j_gene: TRBJ2-1
CDR3aa: SVEGGEQGPHNEQF

v_gene: TRBV6-5
j_gene: TRBJ2-7
CDR3aa: ASSTSGGAPQEQY

v_gene: TRBV5-4
j_gene: TRBJ1-1
CDR3aa: ASSEGTTPDTEAF

v_gene: TRBV7-6
j_gene: TRBJ1-6
CDR3aa: ASTLGAGSPLH

v_gene: TRBV18
j_gene: TRBJ2-3
CDR3aa: ASSHLSGQLSTDTQY

v_gene: TRBV5-4
j_gene: TRBJ2-5
CDR3aa: ASSLGQDVIPQY

v_gene: TRBV9
j_gene: TRBJ2-3
CDR3aa: ASSVGGSLNTQY

v_gene: TRBV5-3
j_gene: TRBJ2-3
CDR3aa: ARRGDRTTTSTDTQY

v_gene: TRBV6-5
j_gene: TRBJ1-5
CDR3aa: ASRRDRWGNQPQH

v_gene: TRBV4-1
j_gene: TRBJ1-4
CDR3aa: ASSRTGGGSEKLF

v_gene: TRBV2
j_gene: TRBJ2-2
CDR3aa: ASSESQVTNTGELF

v_gene: TRBV6-5
j_gene: TRBJ1-1
CDR3aa: ASRDRDRGNTEAF

v_gene: TRBV9
j_gene: TRBJ2-2
CDR3aa: ASSVTAGKLELF

v_gene: TRBV7-2
j_gene: TRBJ1-5
CDR3aa: ASRPGQGVTQPQH

v_gene: TRBV19
j_gene: TRBJ1-5
CDR3aa: ATRDVVFRSNQPQH

v_gene: TRBV28
j_gene: TRBJ2-7
CDR3aa: ASSLGGVKVGSYEQY

v_gene: TRBV29-1
j_gene: TRBJ2-7
CDR3aa: SVVWGAGSYEQY

v_gene: TRBV4-3
j_gene: TRBJ1-2
CDR3aa: ASSQERSNYGYT

v_gene: TRBV4-3
j_gene: TRBJ1-1
CDR3aa: ASSQDWFRGRGAF

v_gene: TRBV5-1
j_gene: TRBJ2-1
CDR3aa: ASSHGTTLYNEQF

v_gene: TRBV6-5
j_gene: TRBJ2-2
CDR3aa: ASRSTGTATGELF

v_gene: TRBV30
j_gene: TRBJ1-1
CDR3aa: AWKNMGAVTEAF

v_gene: TRBV19
j_gene: TRBJ1-1
CDR3aa: ASKNREVNTEAF

v_gene: TRBV13
j_gene: TRBJ2-2
CDR3aa: ASSTRHRLANTGELF

v_gene: TRBV10-3
j_gene: TRBJ1-5
CDR3aa: AIRQGNNQPQH